The T cell receptor beta chain described here comes from a study of CD8 T cells in Susac syndrome. Germline V CDR1 and CDR2: GTSNPN, SVGIG (reference sequence). V lost 5 bases to trimming and J lost 8 bases, with 15 bases between them. CDR3 length equals 13 residues. RNA totalling about 0.5 to 1 ug underwent reverse transcription with random hexamers. TCRdb re-called the immunoSEQ multiplex PCR reads with MiXCR, one entry per CDR3 protein. The sample has over 150,000 distinct CDR3 sequences; around 94% are singletons. Patients with Susac syndrome showed fulfilment of recently defined diagnostic criteria for definite or probable disease.

Material for sequencing was CD4+ T cells from PBMCs. The TCR was taken from a human donor with Susac syndrome. The chain joins TRBV30 to TRBJ1-4; D perhaps matches TRBD1 (5 bases). The DNA of the CDR3 is TGTGCCTGGGCGGTTGGACACGGGGAAAAACTGTTTTTT. This gives the protein CAWAVGHGEKLFF.